The entry that follows covers one T cell receptor (beta chain) sequence. No antigen is known for it. Trimming pared 6 bases from V and 1 base from J, leaving 15 bases between. The CDR3 loop spans 14 amino acids. CDR1 is DFQATT, CDR2 SNEGSKA, per germline (reference sequence). TCRdb reprocessed the 5' RACE reads via MiXCR and lists one record per CDR3 protein. Of roughly 700,000 distinct CDR3 sequences listed, over 8.5% are singletons. This specimen belongs to a study of identical twins. Study-wide results and caveats: Fewer insertions characterized abundant cord blood beta clonotypes, whereas memory repertoires showed none. It was cross-sectional statistical analysis, not following the same donors, that the conclusions relied on. Beta out-of-frame sequences showed weaker excess twin sharing. Compared with models, monozygotic twins showed more out-of-frame TCR alpha sharing.

The same data also went into a second study, on yellow fever vaccine responses in identical twins.

The chain employs TRBV20-1 and TRBJ1-1, with D possibly TRBD1 on 6 matching bases. The sequenced sample consisted of PBMCs. This receptor was identified in a woman under 30 in good health. CDR3 region: CSAPETGSNTEAFF. For the CDR3, the DNA is TGCAGTGCCCCAGAGACAGGCTCGAACACTGAAGCTTTCTTT.